This T cell receptor (beta chain) was recovered during a study of T cell repertoires in cytomegalovirus infection. Across the whole study: Public TCR beta signatures were indicative of both CMV infection and a matching HLA type. Study outcomes and limitations: The cumulative frequency of public TCR beta families identified carriers of CMV plus the relevant HLA. HLA-C-restricted CMV-specific TCR beta clonotypes were dominant in the ex vivo response.

TCRdb processed the reads anew with MiXCR; each CDR3 protein has one entry. The sample holds about 310,000 distinct CDR3 sequences, about a sixth seen once. This clonotype was observed a handful of times. Its specificity is not known. The sequenced material came from PBMCs. This receptor was taken from a human donor in good health (CMV status not recorded). Some clones in this sample may be carry-over from other donors' samples.

The CDR3 nucleotides read TGTGCCAGCAGCGGTCGGGCGGGGGGCTACGAGCAGTACTTC. It yields the protein CASSGRAGGYEQYF. This chain joins TRBV7-9 and TRBJ2-7; 8 bases map to TRBD2. The CDR3 is 14 residues long. Germline V gives CDR1 SEHNR, CDR2 FQNEAQ (reference sequence). V trimming: 5 bases; J trimming: 3 bases; junction bases outside the gene matches: 6.